This is a list of T cell receptor beta chains from one sample in a study of T cells in Graves' hyperthyroidism and ophthalmopathy. One entry per CDR3 protein, called by TCRdb with MiXCR from the multiplex PCR reads. The sample holds hundreds of thousands of distinct CDR3 sequences, under 20% seen once. Source material: blood. These TCRs come from a woman aged 50 to 65 with Graves' hyperthyroidism that later progressed to Graves' ophthalmopathy. The CDR3 runs from the conserved cysteine through the conserved F or W. A D gene is named only where the DNA matches it firmly. The size field is filled for only some rows; it gives once, few, many or a size class.

j_gene | v_gene | d_gene | abundance | CDR3aa | CDR3nt
TRBJ2-7 | TRBV7-9 | NA | few | CASSLAVQPYEQYF | TGTGCCAGCAGCTTAGCGGTACAGCCATACGAGCAGTACTTC
TRBJ1-4 | TRBV3-1 | NA | many | CASSQARVEKLFF | TGTGCCAGCAGCCAAGCCAGGGTTGAAAAACTGTTTTTT
TRBJ1-4 | TRBV28 | TRBD1 | NA | CASRGTGGHEKLFF | TGTGCCAGCAGGGGGACAGGGGGTCATGAAAAACTGTTTTTT
TRBJ2-6 | TRBV5-1 | NA | NA | CASSNRGGPSGANVLTF | TGCGCCAGCAGCAACAGGGGGGGCCCATCTGGGGCCAACGTCCTGACTTTC
TRBJ1-1 | TRBV11-2 | NA | many | CASSLGYRTVNTEAFF | TGTGCCAGCAGCTTAGGATATCGGACAGTGAACACTGAAGCTTTCTTT
TRBJ1-2 | TRBV7-9 | NA | few | CASSFMDTNNYGYTF | TGTGCCAGCAGCTTTATGGACACCAATAACTATGGCTACACCTTC
TRBJ1-1 | TRBV18 | NA | many | CASWAVTNTEAFF | TGTGCCAGCTGGGCGGTAACGAACACTGAAGCTTTCTTT
TRBJ1-5 | TRBV19 | NA | once | CVSSMGNSNQPQHF | TGTGTCAGTAGTATGGGTAATAGCAATCAGCCCCAGCATTTT
TRBJ1-2 | TRBV11-2 | NA | many | CASSSPRIANYGYTF | TGTGCCAGCAGCTCCCCCAGGATAGCTAACTATGGCTACACCTTC
TRBJ2-3 | TRBV6-1 | NA | few | CASVPGARGYTQYF | TGTGCCAGCGTGCCCGGGGCTAGAGGGTATACGCAGTATTTT
TRBJ1-2 | TRBV20-1 | NA | many | CSARERTTNYGYTF | TGCAGTGCTAGAGAACGCACCACTAACTATGGCTACACCTTC
TRBJ2-1 | TRBV5-1 | TRBD1 | NA | CASSTRQGRNEQFF | TGCGCCAGCAGCACCCGACAGGGGCGAAATGAGCAGTTCTTC
TRBJ2-5 | TRBV7-9 | NA | few | CASSLRQETQYF | TGTGCCAGCAGCTTAAGGCAAGAGACCCAGTACTTC